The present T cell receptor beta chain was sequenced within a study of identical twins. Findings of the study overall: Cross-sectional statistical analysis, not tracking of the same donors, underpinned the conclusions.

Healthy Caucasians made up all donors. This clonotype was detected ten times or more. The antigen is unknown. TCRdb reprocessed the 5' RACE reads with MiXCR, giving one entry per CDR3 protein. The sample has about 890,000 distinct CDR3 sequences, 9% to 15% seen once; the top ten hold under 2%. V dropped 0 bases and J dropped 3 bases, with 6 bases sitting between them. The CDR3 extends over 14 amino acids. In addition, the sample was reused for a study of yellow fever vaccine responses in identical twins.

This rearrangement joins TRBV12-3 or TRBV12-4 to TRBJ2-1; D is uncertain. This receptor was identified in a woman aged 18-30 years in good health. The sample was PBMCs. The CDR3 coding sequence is TGTGCCAGCAGTTTAGCTCACAGCTACAATGAGCAGTTCTTC. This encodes CASSLAHSYNEQFF.